These 3 T cell receptor beta chains were all obtained from the same sample, sequenced in a study of shared clonotypes between healthy human individuals. Clones were sequenced by immunoSEQ multiplex PCR, and TCRdb holds only the in-frame ones, with some missing. Seen here are about 1.5 million clones, approximately 98% observed once, and the top ten hold about 0.45%. Sequenced sample: naive CD4+ T cells sorted from blood. The subset was: CD45RA+ positively selected. The receptors originated from a man younger than 45 in good health.

CDR3 sequence: CASSPTSGTAAYEQYF. CDR3 DNA sequence: TGTGCCAGCTCACCGACATCCGGGACAGCAGCCTACGAGCAGTACTTC. V and J are TRBV18 and TRBJ2-7; TRBD1 agrees at 7 bases. CDR3 length equals 16 residues. Unmatched junction bases numbered 10, after V lost 3 bases and J lost 2 bases. Per the germline V gene, CDR1 is KGHSH and CDR2 is LQKENI.

This sequence joins TRBV5-6 and TRBJ1-2; 7 bases are shared with TRBD1. The length of the CDR3 is 17 residues. Germline CDR1 SGHDT, CDR2 YYEEEE. V was pared by 4 bases and J by 8 bases, with 20 bases of the junction left unmatched. CDR3 protein: CASSPFGTAIPTIGYTF. In DNA form, the CDR3 reads TGTGCCAGCAGCCCCTTCGGGACAGCAATACCCACTATAGGCTACACCTTC.

This chain uses TRBV5-6 with TRBJ1-2; TRBD1 matches at 8 bases. This CDR3 spans 13 amino acids. Trimming removed 4 bases from V and 7 bases from J; junction bases left unmatched: 6. Germline CDR1 is SGHDT and CDR2 is YYEEEE. The CDR3 DNA is TGTGCCAGCAGCGGACAGGGTCATCTTGGCTACACCTTC. This sequence encodes CASSGQGHLGYTF.